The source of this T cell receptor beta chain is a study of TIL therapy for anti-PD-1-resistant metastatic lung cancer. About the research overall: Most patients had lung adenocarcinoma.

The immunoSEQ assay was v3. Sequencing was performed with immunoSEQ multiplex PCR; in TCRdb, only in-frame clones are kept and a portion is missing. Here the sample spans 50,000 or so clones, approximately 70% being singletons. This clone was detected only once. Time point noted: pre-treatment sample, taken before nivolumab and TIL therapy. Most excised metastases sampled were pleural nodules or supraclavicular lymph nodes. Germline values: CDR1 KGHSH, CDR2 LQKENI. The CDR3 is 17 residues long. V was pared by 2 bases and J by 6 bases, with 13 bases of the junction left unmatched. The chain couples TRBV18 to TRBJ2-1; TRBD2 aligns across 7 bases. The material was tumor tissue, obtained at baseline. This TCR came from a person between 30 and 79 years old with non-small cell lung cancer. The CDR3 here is CASSPGLAAYKTNEQFF. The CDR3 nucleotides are TGTGCCAGCTCACCAGGCCTAGCGGCCTATAAAACCAATGAGCAGTTCTTC.